These 23 T cell receptor beta chains were all obtained from the same sample, sequenced in a study of cytomegalovirus exposure and HLA in healthy donors. Vbeta (60) and Jbeta (13) primers were used in the PCR. Repertoires were generated with immunoSEQ multiplex PCR, while TCRdb's copy carries only in-frame clones and drops some. Across approximately 150,000 clones, the top ten clones capture 0.96% of the sample. Input material: PBMCs. These receptors originate from a male donor in good health and CMV-seronegative.

The chain has TRBV9 and TRBJ2-7; TRBD2 matches at 8 bases. Germline trimming cut 2 bases from V and 2 bases from J; bases unmatched to any gene: 6. The CDR3 loop spans 15 amino acids. Germline V gene lookup returns CDR1 SGDLS and CDR2 YYNGEE. The CDR3 bases are TGTGCCAGCAGCGTTAGTAGCGGGGATACCTACGAGCAGTACTTC. It is translated as CASSVSSGDTYEQYF.

This chain uses TRBV27 with TRBJ1-5, with 7 bases identical to TRBD1. The length of the CDR3 is 15 residues. The germline gives CDR1 MNHEY, CDR2 SMNVEV (reference sequence). V shed 5 bases, J shed 5 bases, and the junction held 9 bases outside the gene matches. The CDR3 bases are TGTGCCAGCAGTCCCACCGATACAGGGGATCAGCCCCAGCATTTT. This encodes CASSPTDTGDQPQHF.

The chain carries TRBV5-1 and TRBJ2-1, with 9 bases fitting TRBD2. The length of the CDR3 is 17 residues. The J segment lost 4 bases and the V segment lost 0 bases, leaving 8 bases of the junction unmatched. Germline V gene data show CDR1 as SGHRS and CDR2 as YFSETQ. CDR3 sequence (DNA): TGCGCCAGCAGCTTGGTCTCGGGGACTAGCACATACAATGAGCAGTTCTTC. Its protein is CASSLVSGTSTYNEQFF.

The chain recombines TRBV4-1 with TRBJ2-7; possibly TRBD2 for D (6 bases). V was shortened by 3 bases and J by 1 base, with 13 bases between the two germline ends. CDR1 is MGHRA and CDR2 is YSYEKL in the germline V gene. The CDR3 has 15 residues. For the CDR3, the DNA is TGCGCCAGCAGCCATGAGTCCGGGACTTCCTACGAGCAGTACTTC. Its protein product is CASSHESGTSYEQYF.

V usage is TRBV2 and J usage is TRBJ2-1; 7 bases are shared with TRBD1. The CDR3 loop spans 16 amino acids. Germline assignment: CDR1 SNHLY and CDR2 FYNNEI. V lost 3 bases, J lost 5 bases, and 10 bases stayed unmatched. CDR3 sequence reads: CASSDPGQSKDNEQFF. In nucleotides, the CDR3 is TGTGCCAGCAGTGACCCGGGACAGTCAAAAGACAATGAGCAGTTCTTC.

The rearrangement links TRBV5-6 to TRBJ2-3; possibly TRBD2 for D (6 bases). CDR1 SGHDT and CDR2 YYEEEE come from the germline V gene. V dropped 4 bases and J dropped 0 bases, with 12 bases sitting between them. The CDR3 spans 15 residues. The DNA of the CDR3 is TGTGCCAGCAGCCGAGCGGGCGGGAGCACAGATACGCAGTATTTT. It is translated as CASSRAGGSTDTQYF.

This CDR3 reads CASSPLTGEQETQYF. The CDR3 DNA is TGCGCCAGCAGCCCCCTGACAGGAGAACAAGAGACCCAGTACTTC. This sequence joins TRBV4-1 and TRBJ2-5, with D maybe TRBD1 (6 bases). This CDR3 has 15 amino acids. Trimming left V 4 bases short and J 2 bases short, with 14 bases between. Germline CDR1 MGHRA, CDR2 YSYEKL.

V and J are TRBV6-5 and TRBJ1-5, with 7 bases lining up with TRBD1. The germline gives CDR1 MNHEY, CDR2 SVGAGI. The trim removed 5 bases at V and 7 bases at J, leaving 5 bases unmatched. This CDR3 has 13 amino acids. The CDR3 DNA follows: TGTGCCAGCAGTCCTGACAGGGTCCAGCCCCAGCATTTT. Its translation is CASSPDRVQPQHF.

The rearrangement links TRBV28 to TRBJ2-7, with D tentatively TRBD2 (6 bases). The V end lost 4 bases, the J end lost 3 bases, and 19 bases lay between the germline ends. The CDR3 has 16 residues. CDR1 and CDR2 from the germline V gene are MDHEN and SYDVKM. The CDR3 bases are TGTGCCAGCAGTTCAGTGGGGGGACCGGCCAACTACGAGCAGTACTTC. It is translated as CASSSVGGPANYEQYF.

V gene TRBV4-2 combines with J gene TRBJ2-7, with 9 bases that match TRBD2. CDR3 length equals 16 residues. Germline loops: CDR1 LGHNA, CDR2 YNFKEQ. V shed 0 bases, J shed 5 bases, and the junction held 8 bases outside the gene matches. The CDR3 region has the DNA TGTGCCAGCAGCCAAGATCTGCTAGCGGGGTTCAACGAGCAGTACTTC. Residues: CASSQDLLAGFNEQYF.

The rearrangement joins TRBV29-1 to TRBJ2-2; D is unclear. V was shortened by 4 bases and J by 0 bases, with 9 bases between the two germline ends. Germline V gene sequence: CDR1 SQVTM, CDR2 ANQGSEA. The length of the CDR3 is 14 residues. The CDR3 region is CSVVMTTNTGELFF. In DNA, the CDR3 is TGCAGCGTTGTCATGACAACGAACACCGGGGAGCTGTTTTTT.

This rearrangement joins TRBV30 to TRBJ1-5, with 7 bases fitting TRBD1. This CDR3 spans 19 amino acids. V was pared by 0 bases and J by 4 bases, with 18 bases of the junction left unmatched. Germline V gene sequence: CDR1 GTSNPN, CDR2 SVGIG (reference sequence). The CDR3, as DNA: TGTGCCTGGAGTGTCCATACGGGACAGATCGACCTCAGGAATCAGCCCCAGCATTTT. Its protein is CAWSVHTGQIDLRNQPQHF.

The gene calls are TRBV7-9 and TRBJ2-7; no reliable D call. The CDR3 extends over 14 amino acids. V was shortened by 5 bases and J by 3 bases, with 14 bases between the two germline ends. CDR1 is SEHNR and CDR2 is FQNEAQ in the germline V gene (reference sequence). In DNA, the CDR3 is TGTGCCAGCAGCCCCCCAGGTAGTATCTACGAGCAGTACTTC. Translated, it gives CASSPPGSIYEQYF. The entire variable domain, with the rest obtained from reference TRBV7-9 and TRBJ2-7, is as follows: DTGVSQNPRHKITKRGQNVTFRCDPISEHNRLYWYRQTLGQGPEFLTYFQNEAQLEKSRLLSDRFSAERPKGSFSTLEIQRTEQGDSAMYLCASSPPGSIYEQYFGPGTRLTVT.

Here the CDR3 reads CASRDRGSLEQYF. CDR3 bases: TGTGCCAGTAGGGACAGGGGATCCCTCGAGCAGTACTTC. This chain uses TRBV19 with TRBJ2-7; the match to TRBD1 covers 9 bases. Germline V gene sequence: CDR1 LNHDA, CDR2 SQIVND (reference sequence). The V gene end was trimmed by 6 bases and the J gene end by 6 bases; junction bases not matched to a gene: 6. The CDR3 sequence is 13 residues long.

The chain carries TRBV5-1 and TRBJ2-7; weak D call: TRBD2 (5 bases). Trimming left V 0 bases short and J 4 bases short, with 11 bases between. This CDR3 has 14 amino acids. The germline V gene has CDR1 SGHRS and CDR2 YFSETQ. CDR3 residues: CASSLGGLGYEQYF. The CDR3 DNA sequence: TGCGCCAGCAGCTTGGGAGGGCTGGGGTACGAGCAGTACTTC.

The chain employs TRBV12-5 and TRBJ2-5, with a tentative D call TRBD1 (5 bases). Germline CDR1 LGHNT, CDR2 FRNRAP. Trimming cost V 1 base and J 4 bases, with 10 bases left between them. This CDR3 spans 14 amino acids. CDR3 DNA sequence: TGTGCTAGTGGTTTGGGAGCAGGGCGAGAGACCCAGTACTTC. It codes for CASGLGAGRETQYF.

This chain connects TRBV5-1 to TRBJ2-5; D remains ambiguous. CDR3 length: 13 residues. Germline values: CDR1 SGHRS, CDR2 YFSETQ. Trimming took off 3 bases at V and 0 bases at J, with 6 bases between the two ends. The DNA for the CDR3 is TGCGCCAGCAGCTCCGACAACCAAGAGACCCAGTACTTC. It is translated as CASSSDNQETQYF.

The J gene is TRBJ1-6, the V gene TRBV7-2; weak D call: TRBD1 (6 bases). Germline V lookup: CDR1 SGHTA, CDR2 FQGNSA. Trimming removed 5 bases from V and 10 bases from J, with 15 bases in between. CDR3 length: 14 amino acids. The CDR3 DNA reads TGTGCCAGCAGCACATTTAACAGGGAATCACCCCTCCACTTT. This encodes CASSTFNRESPLHF.

The chain couples TRBV5-1 to TRBJ2-7, with D perhaps matching TRBD1 (5 bases). CDR1 SGHRS and CDR2 YFSETQ come from the germline V gene. The CDR3 sequence is 15 residues long. Trimming left V 0 bases short and J 0 bases short, with 10 bases between. The CDR3 DNA reads TGCGCCAGCAGCTTGGAGGCAGGGATCTCCTACGAGCAGTACTTC. Its translation is CASSLEAGISYEQYF.

The chain joins TRBV6-6 to TRBJ2-7, with 8 bases identical to TRBD2. This CDR3 has 15 residues. With 4 bases clipped from V and 1 base from J, the junction kept 6 bases outside the gene matches. Germline CDR1 reads MNHNY; CDR2 reads SVGAGI (reference sequence). Here the CDR3 reads CASSWQREKSYEQYF. For the CDR3, the DNA is TGTGCCAGCAGTTGGCAGCGGGAGAAGTCCTACGAGCAGTACTTC.

J is TRBJ2-1 and V is TRBV6-6; 9 bases align to TRBD2. The germline gives CDR1 MNHNY, CDR2 SVGAGI (reference sequence). The CDR3 has 13 residues. V was clipped by 8 bases and J by 8 bases; unmatched bases: 7. The CDR3 bases are TGTGCCAGCTTATTAGCGGGAGCGGATGAGCAGTTCTTC. Translation gives CASLLAGADEQFF.

CDR3 sequence reads: CASSVGAGLNTIYF. CDR3 DNA sequence: TGTGCCAGCAGCGTAGGGGCTGGCTTAAACACCATATATTTT. The chain has TRBV9 and TRBJ1-3; D not resolved. Germline assignment: CDR1 SGDLS and CDR2 YYNGEE. The CDR3 contains 14 residues. V was clipped by 0 bases and J by 6 bases, with 10 bases between them.

This chain uses TRBV5-1 with TRBJ2-1; D is unresolved. The V end was cut by 4 bases, the J end by 7 bases, with 9 bases between. There are 12 residues in the CDR3. The germline gives CDR1 SGHRS, CDR2 YFSETQ. The chain's CDR3 is CASSVRWNEQFF. CDR3 nucleotides: TGCGCCAGCAGCGTGCGATGGAATGAGCAGTTCTTC. The full variable domain, rest sourced from reference TRBV5-1 and TRBJ2-1, is KAGVTQTPRYLIKTRGQQVTLSCSPISGHRSVSWYQQTPGQGLQFLFEYFSETQRNKGNFPGRFSGRQFSNSRSEMNVSTLELGDSALYLCASSVRWNEQFFGPGTRLTVL.